This entry is about one TCR beta chain. This sample is drawn from a study of control samples from healthy donors and cancer patients. Only in-frame clones appear in the TCRdb table, and some are missing; sequencing was by immunoSEQ multiplex PCR. The sample has roughly 79,000 clones, approximately 88% seen once. Trimming cost V 4 bases and J 0 bases; bases outside gene matches: 4. The CDR3 extends over 18 amino acids. Germline values: CDR1 ENHRY, CDR2 SYGVKD. The TCR originated in a man between 45 and 60 years old in good health. The sample comprised blood. The chain uses TRBV10-3 and TRBJ2-1, with 15 bases matching TRBD2. The CDR3 bases are TGTGCCATCAGTGGCGGGACTAGCGGGAGGAGCTCCTACAATGAGCAGTTCTTC. It codes for CAISGGTSGRSSYNEQFF.